Here is one T cell receptor (beta chain) with its context. Its antigen is not yet known. One base away there is no much larger clone; base qualities are not given. Preparation of the library involved the immunoSEQ multiplex PCR assay. Deep sequencing of rearranged TCR beta loci, alongside multiparametric flow cytometry, was used to profile T cell repertoires. Here the immuneACCESS table is served through TCRdb, limited to in-frame sequences with V and J called. Missing clones are a known gap in these copies; in checked studies unresolved V genes cover under half, and the rest lacks a known reason. The table for this sample lists around 26,000 clones; more than 90% of them were counted only once. Around 0.82% of the sample rests with the top ten. This sample was taken from a study of lymphopenia after photon versus proton radiotherapy (dated by TCRdb to the late 2010s). Background for the entire study: The study compared the immunological effects of photon versus proton radiation therapy in patients with gastrointestinal tumors who developed high-grade lymphopenia. The 20 patients in the cohort had gastrointestinal tumors, were treated with either photon or proton therapy, and subsequently developed lymphopenia. The goal of the study was to describe how the two radiation modalities differ in their effects on the immune system. Paper-wide results and their limitations: After the lymphocyte count nadir, repertoires from photon-treated patients showed oligoclonal expansion, particularly of CD8+ Temra cells, and this expansion drove the decline in diversity. The survival association was examined only in patients who died, and the authors described better survival with proton therapy as a possibility, not as a demonstrated result. Proton-treated patients stayed relatively stable during treatment, while photon-treated patients lost naive T cells and TCR diversity and gained effector/memory populations. Across the cohort, among patients who died, a greater drop in TCR diversity after the nadir was inversely correlated with overall survival time.

The CDR3 runs 18 residues from the cysteine to the phenylalanine. The entry retains the CDR3 DNA only, 54 bases that are in frame from base 1. The germline V gene encodes CDR1 MGHRA and CDR2 YSYEKL. Trimming accounts for 3 bases at V and 2 bases at J, while the number of junction bases matched to no gene is 8. The material sequenced was peripheral blood, taken from a patient treated with photon-based radiotherapy. The chain uses TRBV4-1 and TRBJ2-6, with 9 middle bases fitting TRBD1. The receptor's source is a woman aged 50 to 65 with cholangiocarcinoma. CDR3 sequence: CASSQPAQGAPGANVLTF. The DNA sequence follows: TGCGCCAGCAGCCAGCCGGCACAGGGGGCTCCTGGGGCCAACGTCCTGACTTTC.